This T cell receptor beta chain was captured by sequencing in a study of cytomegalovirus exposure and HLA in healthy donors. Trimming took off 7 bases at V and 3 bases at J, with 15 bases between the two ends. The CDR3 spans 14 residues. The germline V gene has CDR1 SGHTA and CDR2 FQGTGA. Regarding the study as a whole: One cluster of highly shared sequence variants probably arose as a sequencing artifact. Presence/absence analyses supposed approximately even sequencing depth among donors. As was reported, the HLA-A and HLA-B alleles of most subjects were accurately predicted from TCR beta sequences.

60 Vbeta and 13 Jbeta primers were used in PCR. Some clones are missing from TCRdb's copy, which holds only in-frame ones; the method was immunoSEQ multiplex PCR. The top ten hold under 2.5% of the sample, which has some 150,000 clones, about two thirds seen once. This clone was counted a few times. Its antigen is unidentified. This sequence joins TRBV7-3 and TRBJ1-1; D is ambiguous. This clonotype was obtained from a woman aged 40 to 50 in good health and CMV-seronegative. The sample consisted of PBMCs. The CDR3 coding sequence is TGTGCCAGCAAAGGTGAGGAGAACGACACTGAAGCTTTCTTT. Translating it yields CASKGEENDTEAFF.